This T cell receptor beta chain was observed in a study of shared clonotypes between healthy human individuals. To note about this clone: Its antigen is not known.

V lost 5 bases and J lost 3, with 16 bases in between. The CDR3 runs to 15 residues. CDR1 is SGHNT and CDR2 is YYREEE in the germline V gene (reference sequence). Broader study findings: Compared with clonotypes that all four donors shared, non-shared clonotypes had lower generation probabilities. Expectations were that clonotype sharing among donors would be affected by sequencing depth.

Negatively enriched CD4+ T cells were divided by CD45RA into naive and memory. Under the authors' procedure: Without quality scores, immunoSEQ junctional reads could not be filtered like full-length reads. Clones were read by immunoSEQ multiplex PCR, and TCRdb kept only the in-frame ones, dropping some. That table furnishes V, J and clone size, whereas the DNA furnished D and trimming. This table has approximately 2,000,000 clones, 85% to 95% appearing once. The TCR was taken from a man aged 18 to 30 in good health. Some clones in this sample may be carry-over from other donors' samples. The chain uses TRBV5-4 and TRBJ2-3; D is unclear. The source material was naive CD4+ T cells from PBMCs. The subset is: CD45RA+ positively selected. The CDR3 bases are TGTGCCAGCAGACCGGTCGGTCTTGCGACAGATACGCAGTATTTT. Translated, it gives CASRPVGLATDTQYF.